What follows describes a single T cell receptor beta chain. Its specificity is not known. These data originate in a study of memory CD4+ T cells and cytomegalovirus serostatus. Broader study findings: About 40% of the roughly 160 known CMV-associated TCRbeta sequences appeared in CD4+ memory.

The sort gate was single viable CD3+CD4+CD8-CD45RO+ cells for memory CD4+ T cells. TCRdb keeps only in-frame clones here, not all; method: immunoSEQ multiplex PCR. The sample contains tens of thousands of clones, roughly 76% of which appear only once. CDR3 size: 18 residues. The germline gives CDR1 KGHSH, CDR2 LQKENI. V was pared by 3 bases and J by 3 bases, with 13 bases of the junction left unmatched. Sequenced: memory CD4+ T cells from blood. The TCR was taken from an adult in good health and CMV-seropositive. The genes are TRBV18 and TRBJ2-3; TRBD2 matches 9 bases. The CDR3 DNA reads TGTGCCAGCTCACCTTCGCTAGCGGGGACCCTGGGGACAGATACGCAGTATTTT. It is translated as CASSPSLAGTLGTDTQYF.